This T cell receptor (beta chain) comes out of a study of PD-L1 blockade in urothelial cancer. Across the whole study: Analysis of blood occurred 3 weeks (second dose) and 6 weeks after treatment start. Among blood samples, the median T cell count was around 140,000. General study findings and limits: Below-median TCR clonality that was measured in pretreatment blood predicted better survival.

Time point specified: peripheral blood 6 weeks after treatment start. TCRdb's copy holds only in-frame clones and misses some; the assay was immunoSEQ multiplex PCR. The data show some 41,000 clones, roughly 85% seen once. Germline assignment: CDR1 LNHDA and CDR2 SQIVND (reference sequence). Losses at the gene ends were 6 bases for V and 4 bases for J; bases not matched to a gene: 6. The CDR3 contains 14 residues. Concerning this clone: Its antigen remains unknown.

This sequence was found in a man in his 70s with urothelial cancer. The chain employs TRBV19 and TRBJ2-5; 9 bases map to TRBD1. This sample comprised PBMCs, obtained around atezolizumab (anti-PD-L1) treatment. This chain's CDR3 is CASREQGAAETQYF. In DNA, the CDR3 is TGTGCCAGTAGGGAACAGGGGGCGGCAGAGACCCAGTACTTC.